This TCR beta chain emerged from a study of blood T cell repertoires in COVID-19 (dated by TCRdb to 2020 to 2022). As for the study more broadly: Samples from collaborators originated in the United States, Italy and Spain and spanned both the acute and convalescent phases of COVID-19. The material from the prospective study consisted of cDNA or gDNA derived from T cells, B-cell-depleted T cells, or PBMCs. Subjects who had been exposed to COVID-19, were actively infected with it, or had recovered from it provided the deeply sampled blood TCRbeta repertoires that made up the dataset. The repertoires were released in a freely available public database meant as a resource for research on the immune response to SARS-CoV-2. The samples were drawn from the first 160 participants of the ongoing ImmuneRACE study and from more than 1,000 subjects provided by 6 global collaborators. Nearly every sample came with metadata listing a de-identified subject ID, COVID-19 status, age in years and sex. HLA class I and class II types, where available, came from metadata supplied by the sample provider rather than from assay-based typing. General conclusions and limits of the study: Clinical and demographic metadata were provided uncurated, with the amount varying by source and participant.

CDR1 and CDR2, per the germline V gene (reference sequence), are DFQATT and SNEGSKA. Taken from cysteine to phenylalanine, the CDR3 has 17 residues. Only the CDR3 DNA is retained, 51 bases long and in frame from the first base. Relative to germline, V is missing 3 bases and J is missing 4 bases, with 11 bases of the junction outside any gene match. Collaborating institutions collected whole blood in K2EDTA tubes following their own protocols. For TCRbeta analysis, collaborators shipped samples in one of three forms: frozen whole blood, isolated PBMCs, or DNA extracted from either of those sample types. The immunoSEQ Assay, a bias-controlled multiplex PCR, was used to amplify TCRbeta CDR3 regions from genomic DNA. As for the original processing: The number of nucleated cells in each sample was estimated from the amplification of reference gene primers within the assay. To quantify the absolute abundance of each unique TCRbeta CDR3 rearrangement, sequence reads were collapsed and filtered. For each sample, productive Simpson clonality was calculated by taking the square root of Simpson's diversity index across productive rearrangements. Entries here come from immuneACCESS through TCRdb and include only in-frame sequences with V and J called. Some clones fail to appear in such tables; in the studies checked, an unresolved V gene covers under half of the shortfall, and the cause of the remainder is unknown. V and J calls and clone size follow that table, whereas D and trimming were derived from the DNA. The sample table records about 140,000 clones; about 87% of these occur just once. Jointly, the top ten make up 1.5% to 2% of the sample.

Regarding this clone: It lacks a known antigen. No much larger clone exists at a distance of one base, and base qualities are not known.

Sequenced material: peripheral blood. The TCR sequence derives from a woman aged 45-65 years with acute or convalescent COVID-19. This chain is built from TRBV20-1 and TRBJ2-5; TRBD2 matches 13 bases in the middle. The nucleotide sequence is TGCAGTGCTAGTCCTACTCTCCGGACTAGCGGGGGAGAGACCCAGTACTTC. The resulting protein is CSASPTLRTSGGETQYF.